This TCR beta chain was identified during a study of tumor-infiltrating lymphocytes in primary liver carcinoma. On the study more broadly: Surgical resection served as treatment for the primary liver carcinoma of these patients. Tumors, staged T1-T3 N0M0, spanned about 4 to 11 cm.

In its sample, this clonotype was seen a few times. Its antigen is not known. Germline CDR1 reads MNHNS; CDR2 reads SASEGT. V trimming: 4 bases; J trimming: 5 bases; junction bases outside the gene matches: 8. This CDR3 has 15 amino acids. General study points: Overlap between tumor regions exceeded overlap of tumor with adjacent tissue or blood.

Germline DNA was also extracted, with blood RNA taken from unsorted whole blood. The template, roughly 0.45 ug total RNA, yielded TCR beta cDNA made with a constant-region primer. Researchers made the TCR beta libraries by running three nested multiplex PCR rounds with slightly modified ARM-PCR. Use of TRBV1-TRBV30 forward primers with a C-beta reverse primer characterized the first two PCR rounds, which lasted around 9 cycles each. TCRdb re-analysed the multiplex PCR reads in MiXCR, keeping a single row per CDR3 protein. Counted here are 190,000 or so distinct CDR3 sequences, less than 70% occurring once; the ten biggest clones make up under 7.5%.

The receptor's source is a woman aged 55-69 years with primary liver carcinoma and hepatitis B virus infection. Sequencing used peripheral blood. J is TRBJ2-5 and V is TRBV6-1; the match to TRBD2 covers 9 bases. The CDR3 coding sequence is TGTGCCAGCAGTGCCCTAGCGGGGATTCAGGAGACCCAGTACTTC. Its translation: CASSALAGIQETQYF.